This TCR beta chain was captured by sequencing in a study of blood T cell repertoires in COVID-19. TCRdb's table, derived via immunoSEQ multiplex PCR, lists solely in-frame clones and lacks some. Here the sample spans around 110,000 clones, approximately 90% being singletons. Sequencing used peripheral blood. The receptor was derived from a man aged 50-60 years with active or convalescent COVID-19.

This chain's CDR3 is CASSSPGQGDNTIYF. As DNA, the CDR3 is TGTGCCAGCAGTTCGCCGGGACAGGGAGACAACACCATATATTTT. This chain connects TRBV6-5 to TRBJ1-3; 9 bases fit TRBD1. Germline V gene data show CDR1 as MNHEY and CDR2 as SVGAGI. Unmatched junction bases numbered 8, after V lost 4 bases and J lost 7 bases. This CDR3 contains 15 residues.